One TCR beta chain is described in this entry. The data originate from a study of cytomegalovirus exposure and HLA in healthy donors. At the level of the study: An early data release held 70 million to 90 million unique TCRs from HLA-typed donors.

The PCR was carried out with 60 Vbeta primers and 13 Jbeta primers. Libraries were prepared by immunoSEQ multiplex PCR; TCRdb keeps only in-frame clonotypes and omits some of them. The data contain some 190,000 clones, roughly nine tenths of them singletons. V was trimmed by 3 bases and J by 4 bases, leaving 10 bases between them. This CDR3 contains 14 residues. Germline V CDR1 and CDR2: MNHNS, SASEGT. Sequencing used PBMCs. The TCR sequence derives from a boy aged 2 to 10 in good health and CMV-seronegative. The chain has TRBV6-1 and TRBJ2-1, with D maybe TRBD2 (6 bases). The CDR3 here is CASSDSGPYNEQFF. In DNA, the CDR3 is TGTGCCAGCAGTGATAGCGGCCCTTACAATGAGCAGTTCTTC.